This entry lists 5 T cell receptor beta chains sequenced from one sample in a study of cytomegalovirus exposure and HLA in healthy donors. PCR primers comprised 60 Vbeta and 13 Jbeta primers. Sequenced by immunoSEQ multiplex PCR; TCRdb stores in-frame clones only, minus some. The table has some 130,000 clones, around 78% seen once; the top ten hold 2.5% to 3.5%. The specimen was PBMCs. The source is a woman younger than 45 in good health and CMV-seropositive.

The chain is built from TRBV5-4 and TRBJ2-5, with 15 bases matching TRBD2. The CDR3 has 16 amino acids. From germline, CDR1 is SGHNT and CDR2 YYREEE (reference sequence). With 4 bases clipped from V and 5 bases from J, the junction kept 6 bases outside the gene matches. The CDR3 is CASSRTSGGAGETQYF. DNA of the CDR3: TGTGCCAGCAGCAGGACTAGCGGGGGGGCAGGTGAGACCCAGTACTTC.

The chain joins TRBV27 to TRBJ2-7, with 11 bases matching TRBD1. Germline assignment: CDR1 MNHEY and CDR2 SMNVEV (reference sequence). The CDR3 extends over 14 amino acids. The V and J ends lost 3 bases and 7 bases, in that order; junction bases with no gene match: 5. CDR3 bases: TGTGCCAGCAGTTTCGGACAGGGGGCAGGAGAGCAGTACTTC. The encoded protein is CASSFGQGAGEQYF.

Notes on this clone: An end of the junction differs from the germline gene, which may be a read error. The sample holds other DNA sequences that translate to the same CDR3. The chain couples TRBV2 to TRBJ1-1; TRBD1 might be the D (5 bases). CDR1 and CDR2 (germline): SNHLY, FYNNEI. The CDR3 sequence is 11 residues long. The CDR3 is CAKASDTEAFF. In DNA form, the CDR3 reads TGTGCCAAAGCTTCGGACACTGAGGCTTTCTTT.

This chain joins TRBV6-1 and TRBJ1-2; tentatively, D is TRBD1 (6 bases). Germline V gene sequence: CDR1 MNHNS, CDR2 SASEGT. The CDR3 runs 12 residues. V was clipped by 3 bases and J by 7 bases, with 9 bases between them. The CDR3 coding sequence is TGTGCCAGCAGTGACACAGGGTTTGGCTACACCTTC. Translating it yields CASSDTGFGYTF.

This rearrangement joins TRBV15 to TRBJ2-3; 7 bases align to TRBD2. The CDR3 has 16 residues. V lost 3 bases to trimming and J lost 5 bases; unmatched junction nucleotides: 11. Germline V gene data show CDR1 as LNHNV and CDR2 as YYDKDF (reference sequence). The CDR3 nucleotides read TGTGCCACCAGCAGCCGCGGGGCGGGGGAAATAGATACGCAGTATTTT. Translated: CATSSRGAGEIDTQYF.